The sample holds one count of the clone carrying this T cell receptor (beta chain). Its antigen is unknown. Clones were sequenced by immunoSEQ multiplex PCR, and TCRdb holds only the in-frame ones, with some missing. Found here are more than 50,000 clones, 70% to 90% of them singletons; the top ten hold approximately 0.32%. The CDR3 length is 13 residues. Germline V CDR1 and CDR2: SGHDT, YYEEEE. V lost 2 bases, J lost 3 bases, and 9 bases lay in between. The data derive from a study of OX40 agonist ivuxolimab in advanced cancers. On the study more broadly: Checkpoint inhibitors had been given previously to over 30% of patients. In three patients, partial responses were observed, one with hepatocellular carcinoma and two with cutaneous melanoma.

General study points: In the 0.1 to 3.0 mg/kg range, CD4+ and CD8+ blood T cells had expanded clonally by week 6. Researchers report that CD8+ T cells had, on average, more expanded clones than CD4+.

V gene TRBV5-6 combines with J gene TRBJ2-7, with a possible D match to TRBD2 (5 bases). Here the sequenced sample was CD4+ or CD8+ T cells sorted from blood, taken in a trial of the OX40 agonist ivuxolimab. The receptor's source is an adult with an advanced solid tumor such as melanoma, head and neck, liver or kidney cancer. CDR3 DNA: TGTGCCAGCAGCTTTCGGGGAAACTACGAGCAGTACTTC. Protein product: CASSFRGNYEQYF. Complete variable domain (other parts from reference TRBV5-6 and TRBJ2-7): DAGVTQSPTHLIKTRGQQVTLRCSPKSGHDTVSWYQQALGQGPQFIFQYYEEEERQRGNFPDRFSGHQFPNYSSELNVNALLLGDSALYLCASSFRGNYEQYFGPGTRLTVT.